The clone carrying this TCR beta chain occurred a few times. Its cognate antigen is unknown. This sample was taken from a study of identical twins. The CDR3 runs to 14 residues. CDR1 and CDR2 from the germline V gene are MDHEN and SYDVKM. J was trimmed by 4 bases and V by 3 bases; bases with no gene match: 6. Findings and caveats of the study: Beta clonotypes that were abundant in cord blood contained fewer insertions, a pattern absent from memory repertoires. The analysis was cross-sectional rather than longitudinal within donors.

Unique molecular identifiers were in the cDNA, with template-switch universal primer binding. One entry per CDR3 protein, called by TCRdb with MiXCR from the 5' RACE reads. The sample contains 400,000 to 500,000 distinct CDR3 sequences, about 18% of which appear only once. The receptor was isolated from a man over 45 in good health. The genes are TRBV28 and TRBJ2-7; 7 bases fit TRBD2. Material: naive T cells sorted from blood. CDR3 amino acids: CASSFRGGVYEQYF. The CDR3 bases are TGTGCCAGCAGTTTTCGGGGAGGGGTGTACGAGCAGTACTTC.